The rows below give T cell receptor beta chains drawn from one sample of a study of T cell responses to AZD1222 COVID-19 vaccine. The data were produced by immunoSEQ multiplex PCR, yet TCRdb's version contains in-frame clones alone and is incomplete. In the table there are about 150,000 clones, over 85% of which are singletons. Sequenced material: peripheral blood, taken on day 0 of AZD1222 vaccination. The receptors were sampled from an adult in good health. Each CDR3 is given with its conserved first and last residue. D genes are given only for firm matches. For some rows the clone size is stated as once, few or many, or as a class when expanded; others skip it.

D gene	V gene	J gene	clone size	CDR3 protein	CDR3 DNA
-	TRBV27	TRBJ2-7	once	CASSLQTPLGSEQYF	TGTGCCAGCAGTCTACAAACCCCCTTAGGGAGCGAGCAGTACTTC
-	TRBV11-3	TRBJ2-1	-	CASSQTIAGEQFF	TGTGCCAGCAGCCAAACTATCGCAGGTGAGCAGTTCTTC
TRBD1	TRBV28	TRBJ1-2	-	CASSSGQVYSYTF	TGTGCCAGCAGCTCCGGACAGGTTTATAGCTACACCTTC
TRBD2	TRBV2	TRBJ2-7	-	CATTRGLLAGGSDEQYF	TGTGCCACCACAAGGGGGCTCCTAGCGGGAGGGTCCGATGAGCAGTACTTC
-	TRBV12-3/TRBV12-4	TRBJ2-7	once	CASSFVAPGEQYF	TGTGCCAGCAGTTTCGTGGCCCCGGGGGAGCAGTACTTC
-	TRBV3-1/TRBV3-2	TRBJ2-1	-	CASSLGAGSRNEQFF	TGTGCCAGCTCCCTGGGGGCGGGCTCGAGGAATGAGCAGTTCTTC
-	TRBV7-6	TRBJ2-1	-	CASSLLTRDHNEQFF	TGTGCCAGCAGCTTATTAACCAGGGACCACAATGAGCAGTTCTTC
-	TRBV5-6	TRBJ1-1	-	CASSWASEAFF	TGTGCCAGCAGCTGGGCGAGTGAAGCTTTCTTT
TRBD2	TRBV5-1	TRBJ2-7	-	CASRRLAGGEQYF	TGCGCCAGCAGAAGACTAGCGGGAGGCGAGCAGTACTTC
-	TRBV25-1	TRBJ1-5	-	CASSSSSARNQPQHF	-
-	TRBV4-1	TRBJ1-4	-	CASSQVPGRRKRGNEKLFF	TGCGCCAGCAGCCAAGTGCCGGGACGGCGAAAGAGAGGTAATGAAAAACTGTTTTTT
-	TRBV29-1	TRBJ1-1	-	CSGGSSAEAFF	TGCAGCGGAGGGAGCTCGGCTGAAGCTTTCTTT
TRBD2	TRBV6-2/TRBV6-3	TRBJ2-1	-	CASSFIPTSGGAGEQFF	TGTGCCAGCAGTTTCATACCGACTAGCGGGGGGGCAGGAGAGCAGTTCTTC
-	TRBV10-3	TRBJ1-6	-	CANRDLNSPLHF	TGTGCCAATCGGGACCTTAATTCACCCCTCCACTTT
TRBD1	TRBV19	TRBJ1-5	-	CASSHLDRRQPQHF	TGTGCCAGTAGTCATCTGGACAGGCGGCAGCCCCAGCATTTT
TRBD1	TRBV11-3	TRBJ1-1	-	CASSLTGVGTEAFF	TGTGCCAGCAGCTTAACAGGGGTCGGAACTGAAGCTTTCTTT
TRBD1	TRBV6-5	TRBJ1-3	few	CASSPRTGLRNTIYF	TGTGCCAGCAGTCCTAGGACAGGACTTCGAAACACCATATATTTT
-	TRBV7-9	TRBJ1-1	-	CASSSRAGNTEAFF	TGTGCCAGCAGCTCGCGGGCGGGGAACACTGAAGCTTTCTTT
TRBD2	TRBV11-2	TRBJ2-7	-	CASSKVAGGNNEQYF	TGTGCCAGCAGCAAAGTAGCGGGGGGGAACAACGAGCAGTACTTC
TRBD2	TRBV28	TRBJ2-1	once	CASSLLAGVTNEQFF	TGTGCCAGCAGTTTACTGGCGGGAGTTACCAATGAGCAGTTCTTC
TRBD1	TRBV7-2	TRBJ1-1	-	CASSRGGQGRVGTEAFF	TGTGCCAGCAGCAGAGGGGGACAGGGTCGTGTAGGCACTGAAGCTTTCTTT
-	TRBV27	TRBJ1-1	few	CASRLGGVGNTEAFF	TGTGCCAGCAGGTTGGGGGGTGTGGGGAACACTGAAGCTTTCTTT
-	TRBV28	TRBJ1-1	-	CASSTFGREAFF	TGTGCCAGCAGTACCTTCGGACGGGAAGCTTTCTTT
-	TRBV28	TRBJ1-5	-	CASSLGLRNQPQHF	TGTGCCAGCAGTTTGGGGTTGCGGAATCAGCCCCAGCATTTT
-	TRBV28	TRBJ1-4	-	CASSLSAPATNEKLFF	TGTGCCAGCAGTTTGTCGGCGCCCGCAACTAATGAAAAACTGTTTTTT
-	TRBV7-2	TRBJ1-1	-	CASSFSPGKNTEAFF	TGTGCCAGCAGCTTCAGTCCGGGCAAGAACACTGAAGCTTTCTTT
-	TRBV5-1	TRBJ2-7	-	CASSGGDRVSARQYF	TGCGCCAGCAGCGGGGGGGACAGAGTCTCTGCGCGGCAGTACTTC
-	TRBV27	TRBJ1-3	-	CASSPLEAGNTIYF	TGTGCCAGCAGTCCGCTGGAGGCTGGAAACACCATATATTTT
-	TRBV6-5	TRBJ1-6	-	CASSYSGGGLSPLHF	TGTGCCAGCAGTTACTCGGGAGGCGGACTTTCACCCCTCCACTTT
TRBD1	TRBV5-1	TRBJ1-1	-	CASSFFPTGEALNTEAFF	TGCGCCAGCAGCTTTTTTCCGACAGGGGAAGCACTGAACACTGAAGCTTTCTTT
TRBD2	TRBV5-1	TRBJ2-7	-	CASSLLGGLAGVLGEQYF	TGCGCCAGCAGCTTGCTGGGCGGACTAGCGGGAGTTTTGGGCGAGCAGTACTTC
-	TRBV11-2	TRBJ2-2	-	CAVEKTGNTGELFF	TGTGCCGTCGAGAAGACAGGGAACACCGGGGAGCTGTTTTTT
-	TRBV30	TRBJ1-2	once	CACPGIGYYGYTF	TGTGCCTGTCCCGGGATAGGTTATTATGGCTACACCTTC
TRBD1	TRBV2	TRBJ2-7	-	CASSRDSGSYEQYF	TGTGCCAGCTCCCGGGACAGCGGCTCCTACGAGCAGTACTTC
-	TRBV28	TRBJ1-5	-	CASSSHQPQHF	TGTGCCAGCAGCAGTCATCAGCCCCAGCATTTT
-	TRBV5-1	TRBJ2-1	-	CASSLGNEQFF	TGCGCCAGCAGCCTGGGGAATGAGCAGTTCTTC
-	TRBV5-6	TRBJ1-4	-	CASSLVGSGEKLFF	TGTGCCAGCAGCTTGGTAGGGTCGGGTGAAAAACTGTTTTTT
-	TRBV19	TRBJ2-7	-	CASRGPGIYEQYF	TGTGCCAGTAGGGGGCCAGGAATCTACGAGCAGTACTTC